In its sample, the clone carrying this T cell receptor beta chain was seen a few times. Its antigen is currently unknown. The sample comes from a study of a mutant IDH1 vaccine in newly diagnosed glioma. Study information: Most patients had received both radiotherapy and temozolomide, the prior options being radiotherapy, temozolomide, or both. Findings and caveats of the study: Vaccination elicited immune responses in approximately 93% of patients. Changes in the top peripheral T cell clonotypes seemingly had no bearing on pseudoprogression.

The repertoire was sequenced with immunoSEQ multiplex PCR; TCRdb's copy has only in-frame clones and lacks some. The repertoire holds 45,000 to 55,000 clones, with 80% to 90% as singletons. The time point was: baseline, week 1 (first vaccination visit). Treatment described: pre-vaccination baseline after standard-of-care therapy. New IDH1-mutant, ATRX-lost WHO grade 3 or 4 astrocytomas occurred in donors. In germline, CDR1 is LNHDA, CDR2 SQIVND (reference sequence). V trimming: 8 bases; J trimming: 2 bases; junction bases outside the gene matches: 1. The CDR3 runs to 12 residues. The sequence was obtained from a man aged 35 to 55 with glioma. The chain recombines TRBV19 with TRBJ1-1, with TRBD1 identical over 8 bases. Sequenced material: PBMCs, taken from a glioma patient treated with radiotherapy, temozolomide or both. The CDR3 reads CASDRGNTEAFF. The CDR3 DNA is TGTGCCAGTGACAGGGGAAACACTGAAGCTTTCTTT.